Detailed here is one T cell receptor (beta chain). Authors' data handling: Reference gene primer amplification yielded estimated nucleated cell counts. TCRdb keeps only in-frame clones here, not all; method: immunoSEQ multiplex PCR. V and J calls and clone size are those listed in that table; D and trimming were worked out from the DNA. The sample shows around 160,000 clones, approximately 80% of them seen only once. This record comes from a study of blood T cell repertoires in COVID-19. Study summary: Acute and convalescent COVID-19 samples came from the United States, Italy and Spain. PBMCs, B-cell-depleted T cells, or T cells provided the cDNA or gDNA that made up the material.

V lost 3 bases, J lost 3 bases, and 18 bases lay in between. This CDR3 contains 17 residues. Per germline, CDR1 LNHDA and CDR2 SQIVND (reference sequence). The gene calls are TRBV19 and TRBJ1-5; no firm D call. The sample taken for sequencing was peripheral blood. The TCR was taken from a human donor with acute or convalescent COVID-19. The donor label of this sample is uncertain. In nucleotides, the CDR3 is TGTGCCAGTAGTATCCCCCGGAGGCGGACTCTCAATCAGCCCCAGCATTTT. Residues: CASSIPRRRTLNQPQHF.